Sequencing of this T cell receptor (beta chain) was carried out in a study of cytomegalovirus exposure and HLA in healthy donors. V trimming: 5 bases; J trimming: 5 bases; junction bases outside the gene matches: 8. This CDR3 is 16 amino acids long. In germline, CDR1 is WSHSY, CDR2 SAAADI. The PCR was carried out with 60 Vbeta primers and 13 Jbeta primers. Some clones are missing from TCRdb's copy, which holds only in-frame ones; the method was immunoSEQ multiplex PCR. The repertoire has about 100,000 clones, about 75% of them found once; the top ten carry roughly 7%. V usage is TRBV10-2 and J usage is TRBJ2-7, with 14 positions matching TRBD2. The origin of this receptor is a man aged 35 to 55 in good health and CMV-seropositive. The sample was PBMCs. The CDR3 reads CASSPPTSGGAHEQYF. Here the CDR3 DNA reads TGCGCCAGCAGTCCCCCGACTAGCGGGGGGGCCCACGAGCAGTACTTC.